This TCR beta chain comes out of a study of blood T cell repertoires in COVID-19. Background on the study: Samples of COVID-19 (acute and convalescent) were obtained from the United States, Italy and Spain. Sample material is recorded as cDNA or gDNA derived from T cells, B-cell-depleted T cells, or PBMCs.

This clone was found once. The CDR3 covers 16 residues. Authors' data handling: Reference gene primer amplification yielded estimated nucleated cell counts. The assay was immunoSEQ multiplex PCR, and TCRdb's table has in-frame clones only and misses some. V, J and clone size are those of that table, while D and trimming were read from the DNA. This table has under 300,000 clones, 70% to 75% appearing once. The chain is built from TRBV21-1 and TRBJ1-3. TRBV21-1 is deemed a pseudogene. Source material: peripheral blood. This clonotype was sampled from an elderly woman with acute or convalescent COVID-19. CDR3 amino acids: CASSPPRRASGNTIYF. The CDR3 DNA is TGTGCCAGCAGCCCCCCCCGGAGGGCCTCTGGAAACACCATATATTTT.